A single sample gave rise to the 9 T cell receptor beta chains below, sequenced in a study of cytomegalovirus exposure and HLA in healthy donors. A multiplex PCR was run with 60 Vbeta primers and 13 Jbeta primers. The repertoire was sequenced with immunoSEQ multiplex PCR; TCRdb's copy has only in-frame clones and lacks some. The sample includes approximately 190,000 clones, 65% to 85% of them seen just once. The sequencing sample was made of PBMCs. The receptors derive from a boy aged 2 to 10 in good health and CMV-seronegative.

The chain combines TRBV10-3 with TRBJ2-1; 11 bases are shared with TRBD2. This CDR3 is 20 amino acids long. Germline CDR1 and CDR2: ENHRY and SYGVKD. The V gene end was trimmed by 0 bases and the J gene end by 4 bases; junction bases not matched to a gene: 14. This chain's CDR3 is CAISESTQGYVAGGYNEQFF. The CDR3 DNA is TGTGCCATCAGTGAGTCGACCCAGGGTTACGTAGCGGGGGGGTACAATGAGCAGTTCTTC.

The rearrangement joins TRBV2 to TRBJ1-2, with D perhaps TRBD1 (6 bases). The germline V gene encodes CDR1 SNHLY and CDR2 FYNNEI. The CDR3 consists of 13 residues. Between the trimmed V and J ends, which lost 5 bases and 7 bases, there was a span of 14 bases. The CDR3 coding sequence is TGTGCCAGCAGTCGGGGGGGGGCGCGTGGCTACACCTTC. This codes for CASSRGGARGYTF.

The CDR3 spells CASSLGLAGTDTQYF. The CDR3 DNA is TGTGCCAGCAGCCTCGGACTAGCGGGCACAGATACGCAGTATTTT. V gene TRBV6-6 combines with J gene TRBJ2-3, with 10 nucleotides matching TRBD2. The V and J ends lost 6 bases and 1 base, in that order; junction bases with no gene match: 4. The CDR3 is made up of 15 amino acids. CDR1 is MNHNY and CDR2 is SVGAGI in the germline V gene (reference sequence).

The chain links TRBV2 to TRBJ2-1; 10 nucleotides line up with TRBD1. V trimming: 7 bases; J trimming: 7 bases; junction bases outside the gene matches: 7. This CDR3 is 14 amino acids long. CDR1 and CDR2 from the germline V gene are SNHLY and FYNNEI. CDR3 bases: TGTGCCAGCACCGGGACAGGGGTAGTGAATGAGCAGTTCTTC. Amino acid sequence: CASTGTGVVNEQFF.

CDR3 region: CASSEGTSRFGTQYF. The DNA for the CDR3 is TGTGCCAGCAGTGAAGGAACTAGCAGGTTCGGTACGCAGTATTTT. The V and J genes are TRBV6-1 and TRBJ2-3, with D maybe TRBD2 (6 bases). CDR3 length: 15 amino acids. V was shortened by 1 base and J by 8 bases, with 16 bases between the two germline ends. CDR1 and CDR2 from the germline V gene are MNHNS and SASEGT.

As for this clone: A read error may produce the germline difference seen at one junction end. CDR3 sequence reads: CASSVDSGGAFVGLESQYF. CDR3 nucleotides: TGTGCCAGCAGCGTAGATAGCGGGGGGGCCTTTGTGGGATTAGAGTCCCAGTACTTC. The chain couples TRBV9 to TRBJ2-5; 11 bases are a match to TRBD2. In germline, CDR1 is SGDLS, CDR2 YYNGEE. The CDR3 spans 19 residues.

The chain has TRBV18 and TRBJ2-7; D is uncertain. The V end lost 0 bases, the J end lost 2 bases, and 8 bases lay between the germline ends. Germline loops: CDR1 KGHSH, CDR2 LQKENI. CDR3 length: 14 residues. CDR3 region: CASSPPASPYEQYF. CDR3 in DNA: TGTGCCAGCTCACCACCGGCTTCTCCCTACGAGCAGTACTTC.

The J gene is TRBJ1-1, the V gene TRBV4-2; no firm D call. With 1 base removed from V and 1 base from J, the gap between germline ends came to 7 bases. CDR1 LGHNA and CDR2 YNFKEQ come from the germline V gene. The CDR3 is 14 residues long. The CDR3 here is CASSQGQENTEAFF. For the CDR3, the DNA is TGTGCCAGCAGCCAAGGGCAGGAGAACACTGAAGCTTTCTTT.

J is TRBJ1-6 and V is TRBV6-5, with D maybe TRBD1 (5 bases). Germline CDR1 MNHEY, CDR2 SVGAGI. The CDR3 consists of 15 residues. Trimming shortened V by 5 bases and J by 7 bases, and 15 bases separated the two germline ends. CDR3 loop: CASSPRPGVNSPLHF. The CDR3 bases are TGTGCCAGCAGTCCCCGTCCGGGGGTAAATTCACCCCTCCACTTT.